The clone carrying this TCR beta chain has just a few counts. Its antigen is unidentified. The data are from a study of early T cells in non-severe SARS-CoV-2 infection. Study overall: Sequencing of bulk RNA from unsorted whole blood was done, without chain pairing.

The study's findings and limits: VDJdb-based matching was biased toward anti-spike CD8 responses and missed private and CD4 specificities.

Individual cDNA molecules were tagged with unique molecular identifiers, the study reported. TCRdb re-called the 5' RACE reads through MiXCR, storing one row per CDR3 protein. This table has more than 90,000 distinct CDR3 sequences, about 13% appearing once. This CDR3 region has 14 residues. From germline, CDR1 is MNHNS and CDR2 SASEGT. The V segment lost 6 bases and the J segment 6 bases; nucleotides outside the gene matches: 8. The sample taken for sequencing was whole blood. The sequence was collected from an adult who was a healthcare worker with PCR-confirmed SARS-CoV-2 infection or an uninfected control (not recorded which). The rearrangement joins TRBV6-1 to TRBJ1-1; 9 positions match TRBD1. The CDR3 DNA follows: TGTGCCAGCAGCCGCCTCAGACAGGGGGCTGAAGCTTTCTTT. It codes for CASSRLRQGAEAFF.